This T cell receptor (beta chain) was recorded in a study of beta chain features in type 1 diabetes. Study results and limitations: PCR might preferentially amplify shorter templates, equally in patients and controls. Shortening of TCRB CDR3s, moderate but significant, appeared in all four CD4+ subsets of Type 1 diabetes patients.

Notes on this clone: Its antigen is as yet unknown.

Trimming shortened V by 4 bases and J by 2 bases, and 16 bases separated the two germline ends. CDR1 is SGDLS and CDR2 is YYNGEE in the germline V gene. The CDR3 runs 15 residues. Every bit of the isolated RNA underwent reverse transcription, so sequencing read expressed TCRB transcripts. The assay was immunoSEQ multiplex PCR, and TCRdb's table has in-frame clones only and misses some. The sample includes roughly 150,000 clones, roughly 63% of them seen just once. This sequence was found in a man aged 30-40 years with type 1 diabetes. This rearrangement joins TRBV9 to TRBJ2-7; tentatively, D is TRBD1 or TRBD2 (5 bases each). The sample was naive CD4+ T cells from blood. CDR3: CASSLLGDGTYEQYF. DNA of the CDR3: TGTGCCAGCAGCCTCCTGGGGGACGGAACCTACGAGCAGTACTTC.